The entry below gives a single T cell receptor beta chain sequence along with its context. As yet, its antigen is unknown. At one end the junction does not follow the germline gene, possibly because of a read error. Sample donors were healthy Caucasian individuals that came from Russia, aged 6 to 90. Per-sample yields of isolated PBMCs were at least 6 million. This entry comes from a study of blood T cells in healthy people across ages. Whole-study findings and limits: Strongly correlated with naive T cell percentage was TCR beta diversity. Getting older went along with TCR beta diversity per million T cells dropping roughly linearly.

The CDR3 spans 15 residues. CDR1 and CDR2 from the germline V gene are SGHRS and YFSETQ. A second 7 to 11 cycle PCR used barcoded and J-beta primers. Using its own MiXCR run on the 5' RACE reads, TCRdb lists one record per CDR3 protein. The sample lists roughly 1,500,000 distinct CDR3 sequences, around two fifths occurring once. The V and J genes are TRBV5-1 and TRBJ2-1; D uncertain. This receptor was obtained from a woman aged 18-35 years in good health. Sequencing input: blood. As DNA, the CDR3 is TGCGCCAGCAGCAACCGAGAGTTAGTATCCAATGAGCGGTTCTTC. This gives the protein CASSNRELVSNERFF.